This T cell receptor (beta chain) was captured by sequencing in a study of blood T cell repertoires in COVID-19. Study overall: Sites in the United States, Italy and Spain provided acute and convalescent COVID-19 samples. From T cells, B-cell-depleted T cells, or PBMCs came the material, which was cDNA or gDNA.

Source study methods: Reference gene primers were amplified, and this amplification served to estimate nucleated cell counts. TCRdb's copy holds only in-frame clones and misses some; the assay was immunoSEQ multiplex PCR. V, J and clone size are taken as reported in that table, and D and trimming were inferred from the DNA itself. Counted here are around 76,000 clones, around 89% occurring once; the ten biggest clones make up less than 0.65%. This sequence was found in a man in his fifties or sixties with acute or convalescent COVID-19. Sequences were obtained from peripheral blood.

CDR3 residues: CASSPRDRDTEAFF. Written as DNA, the CDR3 is TGTGCCAGCAGCCCCCGGGACAGGGATACTGAAGCTTTCTTT. This chain joins TRBV6-4 and TRBJ1-1, with 9 positions matching TRBD1. Germline CDR1 and CDR2: MRHNA and SNTAGT. V shed 6 bases and J 5 bases; nucleotides not matched to a gene: 7. This CDR3 region has 14 residues.